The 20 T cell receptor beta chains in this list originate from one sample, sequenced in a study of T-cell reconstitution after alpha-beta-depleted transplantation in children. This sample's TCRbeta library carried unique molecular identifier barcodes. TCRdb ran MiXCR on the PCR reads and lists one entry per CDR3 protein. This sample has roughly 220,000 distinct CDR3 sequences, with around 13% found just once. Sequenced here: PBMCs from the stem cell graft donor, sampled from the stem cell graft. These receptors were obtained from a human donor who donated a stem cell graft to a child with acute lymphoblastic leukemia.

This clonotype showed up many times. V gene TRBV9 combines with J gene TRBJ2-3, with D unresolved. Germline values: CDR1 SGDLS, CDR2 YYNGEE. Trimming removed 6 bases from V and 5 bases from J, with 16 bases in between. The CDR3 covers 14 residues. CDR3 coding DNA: TGTGCCAGCACCACGGACCTCCCGGTAGATACGCAGTATTTT. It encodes CASTTDLPVDTQYF.

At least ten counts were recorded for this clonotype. The CDR3 here is CATSSTGSANEKLFF. The CDR3 DNA reads as TGTGCCACCAGCAGCACAGGGTCGGCTAATGAAAAACTGTTTTTT. J is TRBJ1-4 and V is TRBV15; possible D gene TRBD1, 6 bases. Trimming shortened V by 3 bases and J by 3 bases, and 11 bases separated the two germline ends. The CDR3 consists of 15 residues. Germline V lookup: CDR1 LNHNV, CDR2 YYDKDF (reference sequence).

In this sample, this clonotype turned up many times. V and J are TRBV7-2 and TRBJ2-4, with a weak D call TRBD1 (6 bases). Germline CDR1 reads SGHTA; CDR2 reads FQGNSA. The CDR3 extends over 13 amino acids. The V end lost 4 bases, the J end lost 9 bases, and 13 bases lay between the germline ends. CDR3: CASSSQGRSIQYF. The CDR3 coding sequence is TGTGCCAGCAGCTCCCAGGGGCGAAGCATTCAGTACTTC. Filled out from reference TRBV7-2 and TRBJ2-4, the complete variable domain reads GAGVSQSPSNKVTEKGKDVELRCDPISGHTALYWYRQSLGQGLEFLIYFQGNSAPDKSGLPSDRFSAERTGGSVSTLTIQRTQQEDSAVYLCASSSQGRSIQYFGAGTRLSVL.

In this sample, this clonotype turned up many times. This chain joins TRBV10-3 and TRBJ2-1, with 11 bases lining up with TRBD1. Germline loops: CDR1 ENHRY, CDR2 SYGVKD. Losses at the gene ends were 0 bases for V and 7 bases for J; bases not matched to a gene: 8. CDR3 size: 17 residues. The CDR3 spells CAISESTRGDRGNEQFF. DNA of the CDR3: TGTGCCATCAGTGAGTCGACTCGGGGGGACAGGGGGAATGAGCAGTTCTTC.

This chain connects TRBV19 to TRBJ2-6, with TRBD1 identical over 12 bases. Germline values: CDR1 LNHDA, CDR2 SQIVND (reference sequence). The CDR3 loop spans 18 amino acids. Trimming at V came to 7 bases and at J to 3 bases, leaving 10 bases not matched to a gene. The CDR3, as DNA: TGTGCCAGTAAGGGGACAGGGGGCTACTTTGATGGGGCCAACGTCCTGACTTTC. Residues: CASKGTGGYFDGANVLTF.

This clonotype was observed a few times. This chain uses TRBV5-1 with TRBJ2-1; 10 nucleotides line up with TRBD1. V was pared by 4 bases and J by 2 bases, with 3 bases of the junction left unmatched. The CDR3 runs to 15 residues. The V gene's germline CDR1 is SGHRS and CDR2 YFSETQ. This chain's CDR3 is CASSHGTGAYNEQFF. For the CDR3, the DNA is TGCGCCAGCAGCCACGGGACAGGGGCCTACAATGAGCAGTTCTTC.

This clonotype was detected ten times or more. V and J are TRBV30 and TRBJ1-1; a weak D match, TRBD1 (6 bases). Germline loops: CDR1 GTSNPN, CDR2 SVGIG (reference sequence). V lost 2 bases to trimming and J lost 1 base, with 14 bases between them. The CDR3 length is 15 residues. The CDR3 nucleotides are TGTGCCTGGAGTAGAAGGGACACTCAGAACACTGAAGCTTTCTTT. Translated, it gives CAWSRRDTQNTEAFF.

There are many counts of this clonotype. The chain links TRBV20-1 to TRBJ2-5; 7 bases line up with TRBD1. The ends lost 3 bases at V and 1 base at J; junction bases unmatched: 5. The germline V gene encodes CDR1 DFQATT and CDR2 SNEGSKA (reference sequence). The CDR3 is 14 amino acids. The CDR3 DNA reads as TGCAGTGCTAGTAAGGGACAGCTCCAAGAGACCCAGTACTTC. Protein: CSASKGQLQETQYF.

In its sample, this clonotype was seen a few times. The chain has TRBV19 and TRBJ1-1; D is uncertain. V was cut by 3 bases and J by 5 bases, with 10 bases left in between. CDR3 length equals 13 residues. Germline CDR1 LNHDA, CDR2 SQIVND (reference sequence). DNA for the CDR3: TGTGCCAGTAGTATTCTGGCCGGGACTGAAGCTTTCTTT. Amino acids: CASSILAGTEAFF.

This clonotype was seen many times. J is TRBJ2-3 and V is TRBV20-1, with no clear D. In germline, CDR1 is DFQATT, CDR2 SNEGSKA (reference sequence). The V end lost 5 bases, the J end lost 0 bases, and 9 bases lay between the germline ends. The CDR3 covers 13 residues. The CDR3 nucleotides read TGCAGTGCTCCCGCGCCGAGCACAGATACGCAGTATTTT. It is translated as CSAPAPSTDTQYF.

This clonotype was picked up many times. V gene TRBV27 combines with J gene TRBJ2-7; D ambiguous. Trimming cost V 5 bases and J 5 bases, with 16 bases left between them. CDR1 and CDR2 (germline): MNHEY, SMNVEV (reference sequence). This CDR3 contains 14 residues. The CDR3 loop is CASSLPGWRNEQYF. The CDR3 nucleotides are TGTGCCAGCAGTCTACCGGGCTGGCGGAACGAGCAGTACTTC.

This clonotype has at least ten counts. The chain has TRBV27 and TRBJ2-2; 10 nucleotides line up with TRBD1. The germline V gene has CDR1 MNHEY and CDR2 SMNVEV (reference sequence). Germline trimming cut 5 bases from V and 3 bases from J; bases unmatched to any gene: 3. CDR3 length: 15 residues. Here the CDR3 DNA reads TGTGCCAGCAGTGGGGACAGGGGCGACACCGGGGAGCTGTTTTTT. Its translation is CASSGDRGDTGELFF.

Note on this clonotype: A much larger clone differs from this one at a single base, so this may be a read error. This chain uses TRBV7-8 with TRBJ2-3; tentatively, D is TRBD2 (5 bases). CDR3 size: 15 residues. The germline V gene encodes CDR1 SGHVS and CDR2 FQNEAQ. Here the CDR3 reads CASGVKRASTNTQYF. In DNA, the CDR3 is TGTGCCAGCGGGGTCAAGCGAGCTAGCACAAATACGCAGTATTTT.

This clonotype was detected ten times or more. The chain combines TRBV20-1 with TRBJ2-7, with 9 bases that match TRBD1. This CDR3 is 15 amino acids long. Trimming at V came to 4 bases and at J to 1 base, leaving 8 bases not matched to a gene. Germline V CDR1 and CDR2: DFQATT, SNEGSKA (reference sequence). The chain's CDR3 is CSAIWDRAPSYEQYF. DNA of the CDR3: TGCAGTGCTATCTGGGACAGGGCACCTTCCTACGAGCAGTACTTC.

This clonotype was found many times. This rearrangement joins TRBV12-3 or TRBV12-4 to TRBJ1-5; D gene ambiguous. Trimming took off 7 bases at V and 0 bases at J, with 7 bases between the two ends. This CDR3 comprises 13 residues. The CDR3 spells CASTLNSNQPQHF. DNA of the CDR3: TGTGCCAGCACTCTTAATAGCAATCAGCCCCAGCATTTT.

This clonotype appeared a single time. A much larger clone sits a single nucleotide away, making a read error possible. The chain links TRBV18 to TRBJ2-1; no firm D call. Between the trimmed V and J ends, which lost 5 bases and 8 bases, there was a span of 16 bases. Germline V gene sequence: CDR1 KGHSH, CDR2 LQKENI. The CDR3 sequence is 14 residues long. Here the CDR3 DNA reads TGTGCCAGCTCAAGCTTGGACGGACGCTATGAGCAGTTCTTC. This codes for CASSSLDGRYEQFF. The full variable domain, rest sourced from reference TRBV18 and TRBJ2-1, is NAGVMQNPRHLVRRRGQEARLRCSPMKGHSHVYWYRQLPEEGLKFMVYLQKENIIDESGMPKERFSAEFPKEGPSILRIQQVVRGDSAAYFCASSSLDGRYEQFFGPGTRLTVL.

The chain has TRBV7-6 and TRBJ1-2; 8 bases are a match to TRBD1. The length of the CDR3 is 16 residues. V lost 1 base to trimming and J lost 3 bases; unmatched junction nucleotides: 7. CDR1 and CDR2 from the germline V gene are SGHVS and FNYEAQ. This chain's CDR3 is CASSLGQGAIDYGYTF. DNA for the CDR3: TGTGCCAGCAGCTTAGGTCAGGGGGCAATAGACTATGGCTACACCTTC.

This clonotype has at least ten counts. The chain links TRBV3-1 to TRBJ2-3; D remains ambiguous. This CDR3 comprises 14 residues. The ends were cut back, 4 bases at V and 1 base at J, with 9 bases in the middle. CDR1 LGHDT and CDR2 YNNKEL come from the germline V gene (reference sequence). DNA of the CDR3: TGTGCCAGCAGCCTCGAGGTCCGCACAGATACGCAGTATTTT. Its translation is CASSLEVRTDTQYF.

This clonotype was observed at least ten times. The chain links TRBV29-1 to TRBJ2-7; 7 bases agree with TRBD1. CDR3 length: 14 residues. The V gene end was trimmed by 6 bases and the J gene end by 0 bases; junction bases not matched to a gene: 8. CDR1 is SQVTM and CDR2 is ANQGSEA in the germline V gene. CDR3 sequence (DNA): TGCAGCGTCCGACGGGACAGCCTCTCCTACGAGCAGTACTTC. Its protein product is CSVRRDSLSYEQYF.

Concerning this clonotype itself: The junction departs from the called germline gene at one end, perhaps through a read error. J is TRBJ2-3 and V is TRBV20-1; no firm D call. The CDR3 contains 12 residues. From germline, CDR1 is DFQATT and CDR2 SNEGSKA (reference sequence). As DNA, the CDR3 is TGCAGTGCGCACAGCAACACAGATACGCAGTATTTC. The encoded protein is CSAHSNTDTQYF.